This T cell receptor (beta chain) was documented in a study of shared clonotypes between healthy human individuals. The CDR3 extends over 13 amino acids. From germline, CDR1 is MNHEY and CDR2 SVGAGI. V was cut by 2 bases and J by 2 bases, with 6 bases left in between. Genomic DNA of every subset was divided equally among multiple immunoSEQ plates. Original processing notes: Junction-only immunoSEQ sequences carried no quality scores, so filtering differed. Some clones are missing from TCRdb's copy, which holds only in-frame ones; the method was immunoSEQ multiplex PCR. Clone size and V and J calls were adopted from that table, with D and trimming inferred from the DNA. Counted here are 470,000 or so clones, 81% occurring once; the ten biggest clones make up roughly 13%.

The TCR sequence derives from a woman aged 40 to 50 in good health. Some clones in this sample may be carry-over from other donors' samples. The chain joins TRBV6-5 to TRBJ2-5, with D unclear. Sequencing was done on a sample of PBMCs. Here the CDR3 DNA reads TGTGCCAGCAGTTACCTCAGTCAAGAGACCCAGTACTTC. Protein sequence: CASSYLSQETQYF.